This is a list of T cell receptor beta chains from one sample in a study of OX40 agonist ivuxolimab in advanced cancers. Assay: immunoSEQ multiplex PCR; the TCRdb copy retains only in-frame clones and omits some. The sample contains approximately 50,000 clones, about four fifths of which appear only once. Sequencing used CD4+ or CD8+ T cells sorted from blood, obtained in a trial of the OX40 agonist ivuxolimab. The source is an adult with an advanced solid tumor such as melanoma, head and neck, liver or kidney cancer. Each CDR3 is given with its conserved first and last residue. Fields, in order: D gene, V gene, J gene, clone size, CDR3 DNA, CDR3 protein. D genes are given only for firm matches. Not all rows give a size; the values are once, few, many and, for expanded clones, a class.

NA	TRBV6-5	TRBJ1-2	NA	TGTGCCAGCAGTAGAGGAACCGGGAGCCTGTTTGGCTACACCTTC	CASSRGTGSLFGYTF
TRBD1	TRBV18	TRBJ1-1	NA	TGTGCCAGCTCACCTGGACAGGGGATGGGGCTTTCGAACACTGAAGCTTTCTTT	CASSPGQGMGLSNTEAFF
TRBD1	TRBV2	TRBJ1-4	NA	TGTGCCAGCAGTACGCACCGGACAGGAACTAATGAAAAACTGTTTTTT	CASSTHRTGTNEKLFF
NA	TRBV5-1	TRBJ1-2	NA	TGCGCCAGCAGCTTGGGGACCGTCCGGATCTACACCTTC	CASSLGTVRIYTF
NA	TRBV20-1	TRBJ2-3	NA	TGCAGTGCCGTTAGGAGTTATACGCAGTATTTT	CSAVRSYTQYF
NA	TRBV4-1	TRBJ1-2	once	TGCGCCAGCAGCCCCCTTACAGGTCCCTATGGCTACACCTTC	CASSPLTGPYGYTF
NA	TRBV11-2	TRBJ1-4	NA	TGTGCCAGCAGCTTAAGGTCTTCAGGGCTCGGAGAAAAACTGTTTTTT	CASSLRSSGLGEKLFF
NA	TRBV29-1	TRBJ2-3	NA	TGCAGCGTTGACCAGGGTAGCACAGATACGCAGTATTTT	CSVDQGSTDTQYF
NA	TRBV9	TRBJ2-3	NA	TGTGCCAGCAGCCCGGTGGATAGCGGACGTCCAGATACGCAGTATTTT	CASSPVDSGRPDTQYF
NA	TRBV7-9	TRBJ2-2	NA	TGTGCCAGCACGCTCCGGGCGGCTAACACCGGGGAGCTGTTTTTT	CASTLRAANTGELFF
NA	TRBV14	TRBJ1-1	few	TGTGCCAGCAGCCAAGACGGCGGGAACCGGTACACTGAAGCTTTCTTT	CASSQDGGNRYTEAFF
NA	TRBV19	TRBJ2-1	NA	TGTGCCAGTAGTATGGGGCCCTCCTCCAATGAGCAGTTCTTC	CASSMGPSSNEQFF
TRBD1	TRBV5-1	TRBJ2-5	NA	TGCGCCAGCAGCTTGGGACAGGGGTACCAAGAGACCCAGTACTTC	CASSLGQGYQETQYF
TRBD1	TRBV11-2	TRBJ2-7	NA	TGTGCCAGCAGCCCGGACAGGCAGGGGCAGTACTTC	CASSPDRQGQYF
TRBD1	TRBV5-1	TRBJ1-1	NA	TGCGCCAGCAGCTTGGCCGGGACAGCCACTGAAGCTTTCTTT	CASSLAGTATEAFF
NA	TRBV28	TRBJ2-7	NA	TGTGCCAGCAGTCCCGCCCCCTACGAGCAGTACTTC	CASSPAPYEQYF
NA	TRBV6-1	TRBJ1-5	NA	TGTGCCAGCAGTGAAACAGGGCATCAGCCCCAGCATTTT	CASSETGHQPQHF
NA	TRBV5-8	TRBJ2-3	NA	TGTGCCAGCACATTGGATGGTGGCACAGATACGCAGTATTTT	CASTLDGGTDTQYF
TRBD1	TRBV28	TRBJ2-7	NA	TGTGCCACCCAGGACAGGGGAAGATCCTACGAGCAGTACTTC	CATQDRGRSYEQYF
NA	TRBV5-6	TRBJ2-2	NA	TGTGCCAGCAGCCCAGTTCCTCTTGGGAACACCGGGGAGCTGTTTTTT	CASSPVPLGNTGELFF
TRBD2	TRBV9	TRBJ2-3	NA	TGTGCCAGCAGCGTAGCTAGCGGTAGCACAGATACGCAGTATTTT	CASSVASGSTDTQYF
NA	TRBV27	TRBJ2-1	few	TGTGCCAGCAGTCAGAGACAGGATACTTACTACAATGAGCAGTTCTTC	CASSQRQDTYYNEQFF
NA	TRBV19	TRBJ2-3	NA	TGTGCCAGTAGTATAAGTCTAGCAACAGATACGCAGTATTTT	CASSISLATDTQYF
TRBD2	TRBV7-3	TRBJ2-1	NA	TGTGCCAGCAGCTTATCTAGCGGATACCACAATGAGCAGTTCTTC	CASSLSSGYHNEQFF
NA	TRBV10-3	TRBJ1-1	few	TGTGCCATCAGTGAGTCCGCGGGGGTCTCGAACACTGAAGCTTTCTTT	CAISESAGVSNTEAFF
NA	TRBV2	TRBJ1-2	NA	TGTGCCAGCAGTGAAAACAGGAGGTATGGCTACACCTTC	CASSENRRYGYTF
NA	TRBV5-1	TRBJ1-4	few	TGCGCCAGCAGCCCAGGGGTGGGCGAAAAACTGTTTTTT	CASSPGVGEKLFF
TRBD1	TRBV19	TRBJ1-1	NA	TGTGCCAGTTTTGACAGGGGGCCGGTGAACACTGAAGCTTTCTTT	CASFDRGPVNTEAFF
NA	TRBV5-1	TRBJ1-5	NA	TGCGCCAGCAGCTTGGGCGAGGGGCCAGGCAATCAGCCCCAGCATTTT	CASSLGEGPGNQPQHF
NA	TRBV5-1	TRBJ1-1	NA	TGCGCCAGCAGACGGACCGGGGAGAACACTGAAGCTTTCTTT	CASRRTGENTEAFF
TRBD1	TRBV6-5	TRBJ2-7	NA	TGTGCCAGCAGTCCGACGGGACAGGGGGGCGTGCAGTACTTC	CASSPTGQGGVQYF
NA	TRBV30	TRBJ1-2	few	TGTGCCTGGAGTGTAGCAGTTACTGGTGGCTACACCTTC	CAWSVAVTGGYTF
NA	TRBV7-9	TRBJ1-6	NA	TGTGCCAGCAGACCTCAGGGGACTTTTTCACCCCTCCACTTT	CASRPQGTFSPLHF
NA	TRBV7-3	TRBJ2-7	NA	TGTGCCAGCAGCCTCTACCGGGCCCCCCAGTACGAGCAGTACTTC	CASSLYRAPQYEQYF
NA	TRBV28	TRBJ2-3	NA	TGTGCCAGCAGATCGACTGGTAGCACAGATACGCAGTATTTT	CASRSTGSTDTQYF
NA	TRBV6-1	TRBJ1-2	NA	TGTGCCAGCAGTGAAGCGCAATATAGCTTCTATGGCTACACCTTC	CASSEAQYSFYGYTF
NA	TRBV25-1	TRBJ2-4	NA	TGTGCCAGCCGGAAGGGGTCAAACATTCAGTACTTC	CASRKGSNIQYF
NA	TRBV15	TRBJ2-7	NA	TGTGCCACCAGCAGTCGCCCCCACCTGTTATCCTACGAGCAGTACTTC	CATSSRPHLLSYEQYF
TRBD1	TRBV4-2	TRBJ1-6	NA	TGTGCCAGCAGCCAAGATGCAGGGGGTGACTCACCCCTCCACTTT	CASSQDAGGDSPLHF
NA	TRBV4-2	TRBJ2-6	NA	TGTGCCAGCAGCCAAAATTCTGGGGCCAACGTCCTGACTTTC	CASSQNSGANVLTF
NA	TRBV19	TRBJ1-1	few	TGTGCCAGTAGTTCAGACAGTCTCCCTGAAGCTTTCTTT	CASSSDSLPEAFF
NA	TRBV5-1	TRBJ1-1	NA	TGCGCCAGCAGCCTGCAGGGGACGGAGGGTACTGAAGCTTTCTTT	CASSLQGTEGTEAFF
NA	TRBV16	TRBJ1-1	few	TGTGCCAGCAGCCAATACCCGGGGCGCACTGAAGCTTTCTTT	CASSQYPGRTEAFF
TRBD1	TRBV5-1	TRBJ1-2	NA	TGCGCCAGCAGCACCGGGACAGGGGGCCGAAACTATGGCTACACCTTC	CASSTGTGGRNYGYTF
TRBD1	TRBV7-3	TRBJ1-2	NA	TGTGCCAGCAGCCCGACAGGGGGCTATGGCTACACCTTC	CASSPTGGYGYTF
NA	TRBV7-9	TRBJ1-2	NA	TGTGCCAGCAGCTTAGGGGTTAGTCGTGGCTACACCTTC	CASSLGVSRGYTF
NA	TRBV28	TRBJ1-4	NA	TGTGCCAGCAGCTCACTCGGAAAACTGTTTTTT	CASSSLGKLFF
NA	TRBV10-3	TRBJ1-3	NA	TGTGCCATCAGTCCGGACAGCGCTTTCTCTGGAAACACCATATATTTT	CAISPDSAFSGNTIYF
NA	TRBV7-2	TRBJ2-5	NA	TGTGCCAGCAGCTTAGCGGGGAGAGGATCCCCACCTAAAGAGACCCAGTACTTC	CASSLAGRGSPPKETQYF
NA	TRBV14	TRBJ1-1	NA	TGTGCCAGCAGCCAAGTCGGGCGGGGCGCGCCTGGCACTGAAGCTTTCTTT	CASSQVGRGAPGTEAFF
NA	TRBV5-4	TRBJ2-3	NA	TGTGCCAGCAGCTTAGGAGGCTTAACAGATACGCAGTATTTT	CASSLGGLTDTQYF